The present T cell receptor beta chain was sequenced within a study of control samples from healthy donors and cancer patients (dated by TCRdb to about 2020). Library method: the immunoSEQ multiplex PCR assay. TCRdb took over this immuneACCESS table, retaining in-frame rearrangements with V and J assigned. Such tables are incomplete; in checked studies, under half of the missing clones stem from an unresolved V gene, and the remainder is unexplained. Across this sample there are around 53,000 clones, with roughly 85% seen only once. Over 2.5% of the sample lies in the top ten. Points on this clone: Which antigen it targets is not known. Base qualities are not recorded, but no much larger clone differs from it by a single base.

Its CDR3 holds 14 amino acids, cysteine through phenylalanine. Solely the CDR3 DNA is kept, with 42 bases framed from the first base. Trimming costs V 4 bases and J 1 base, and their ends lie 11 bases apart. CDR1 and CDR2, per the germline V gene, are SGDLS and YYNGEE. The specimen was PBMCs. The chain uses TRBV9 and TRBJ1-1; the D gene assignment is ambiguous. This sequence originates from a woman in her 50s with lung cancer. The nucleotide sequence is TGTGCCAGCAGCTCAGGACGGACGAACACTGAAGCTTTCTTT. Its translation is CASSSGRTNTEAFF.